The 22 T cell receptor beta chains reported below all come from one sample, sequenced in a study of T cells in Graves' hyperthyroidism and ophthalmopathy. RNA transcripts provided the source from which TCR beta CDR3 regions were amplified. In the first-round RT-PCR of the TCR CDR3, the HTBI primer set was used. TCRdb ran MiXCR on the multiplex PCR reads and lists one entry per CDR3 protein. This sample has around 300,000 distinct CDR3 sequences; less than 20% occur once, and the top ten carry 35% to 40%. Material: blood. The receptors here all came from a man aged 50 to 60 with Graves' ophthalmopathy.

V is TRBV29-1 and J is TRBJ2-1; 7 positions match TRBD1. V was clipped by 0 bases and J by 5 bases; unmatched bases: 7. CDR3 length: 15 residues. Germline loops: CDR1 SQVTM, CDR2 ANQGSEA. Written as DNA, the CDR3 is TGCAGCGTTGAAGATTGGGACAGTCGGGACAATGAGCAGTTCTTC. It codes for CSVEDWDSRDNEQFF.

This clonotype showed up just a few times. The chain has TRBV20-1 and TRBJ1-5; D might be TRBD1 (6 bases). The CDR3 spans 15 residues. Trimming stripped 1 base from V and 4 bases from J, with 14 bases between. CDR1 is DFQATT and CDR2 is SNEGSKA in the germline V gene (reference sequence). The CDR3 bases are TGCAGTGCTAGAGTCCCACAGGGAATTAATCAGCCCCAGCATTTT. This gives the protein CSARVPQGINQPQHF.

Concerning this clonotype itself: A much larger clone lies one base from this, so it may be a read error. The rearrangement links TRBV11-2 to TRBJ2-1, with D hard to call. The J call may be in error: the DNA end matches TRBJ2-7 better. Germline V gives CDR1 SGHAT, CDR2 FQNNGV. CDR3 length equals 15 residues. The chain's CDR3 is CASSSTHSSYNEQYF. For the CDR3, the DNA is TGTGCCAGCAGCTCGACTCATAGCTCCTACAATGAGCAGTACTTC.

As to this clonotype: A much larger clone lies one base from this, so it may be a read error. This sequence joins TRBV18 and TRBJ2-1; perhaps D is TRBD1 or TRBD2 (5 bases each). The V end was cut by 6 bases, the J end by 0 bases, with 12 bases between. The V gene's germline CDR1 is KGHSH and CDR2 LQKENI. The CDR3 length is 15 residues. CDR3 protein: CASSSGTNSYNEQFF. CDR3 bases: TGTGCCAGCTCCTCAGGGACCAACTCCTACAATGAGCAGTTCTTC.

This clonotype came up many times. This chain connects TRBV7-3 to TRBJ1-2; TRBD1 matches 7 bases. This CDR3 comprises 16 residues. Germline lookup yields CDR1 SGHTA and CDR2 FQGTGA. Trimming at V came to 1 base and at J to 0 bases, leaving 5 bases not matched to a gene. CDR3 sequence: CASSLNRGFSNYGYTF. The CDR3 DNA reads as TGTGCCAGCAGCTTAAACAGGGGCTTTTCTAACTATGGCTACACCTTC.

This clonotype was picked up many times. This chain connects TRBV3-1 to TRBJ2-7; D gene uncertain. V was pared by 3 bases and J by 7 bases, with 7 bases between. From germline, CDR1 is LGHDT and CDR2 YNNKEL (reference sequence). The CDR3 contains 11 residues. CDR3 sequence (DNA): TGTGCCAGCAGCCAGTCGGAGGAGCAGTACTTC. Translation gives CASSQSEEQYF.

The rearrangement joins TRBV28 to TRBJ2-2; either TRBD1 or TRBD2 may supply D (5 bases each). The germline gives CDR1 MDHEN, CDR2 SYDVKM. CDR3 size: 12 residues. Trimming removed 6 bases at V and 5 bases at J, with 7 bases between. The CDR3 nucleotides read TGTGCCAGCAGATGGGGGACCGGGGAGCTGTTTTTT. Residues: CASRWGTGELFF.

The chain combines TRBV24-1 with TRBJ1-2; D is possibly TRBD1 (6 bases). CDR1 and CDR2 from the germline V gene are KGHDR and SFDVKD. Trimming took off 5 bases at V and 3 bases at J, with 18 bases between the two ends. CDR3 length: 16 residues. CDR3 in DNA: TGTGCCACCAGTGCCCGGACAGTCCTAATTGACTATGGCTACACCTTC. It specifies CATSARTVLIDYGYTF.

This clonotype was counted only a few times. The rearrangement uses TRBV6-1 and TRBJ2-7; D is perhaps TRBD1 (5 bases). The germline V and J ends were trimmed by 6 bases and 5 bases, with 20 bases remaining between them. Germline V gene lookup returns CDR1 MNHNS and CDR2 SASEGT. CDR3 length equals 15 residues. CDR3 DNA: TGTGCCAGCAGCCTGGGGCAGGGCATTCGCAACGAGCAGTACTTC. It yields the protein CASSLGQGIRNEQYF.

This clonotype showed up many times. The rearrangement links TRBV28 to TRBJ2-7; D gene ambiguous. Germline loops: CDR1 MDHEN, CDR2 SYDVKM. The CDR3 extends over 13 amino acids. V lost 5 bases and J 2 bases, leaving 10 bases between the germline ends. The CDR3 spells CASSRLPTYEQYF. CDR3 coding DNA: TGTGCCAGCAGTCGTCTCCCTACCTACGAGCAGTACTTC.

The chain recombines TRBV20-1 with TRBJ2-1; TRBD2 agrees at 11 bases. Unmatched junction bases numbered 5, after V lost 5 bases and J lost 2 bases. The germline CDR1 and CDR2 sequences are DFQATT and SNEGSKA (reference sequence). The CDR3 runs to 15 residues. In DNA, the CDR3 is TGCAGTGCTTACCCGACTAGCGGGACCTACAATGAGCAGTTCTTC. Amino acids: CSAYPTSGTYNEQFF.

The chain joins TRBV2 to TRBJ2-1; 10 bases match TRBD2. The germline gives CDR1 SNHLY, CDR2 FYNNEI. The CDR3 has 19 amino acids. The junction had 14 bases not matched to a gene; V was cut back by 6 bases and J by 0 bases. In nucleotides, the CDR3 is TGTGCCAGCAGGGGAGGCGGAGCGGGAGGGCGGAGCTCCTACAATGAGCAGTTCTTC. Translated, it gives CASRGGGAGGRSSYNEQFF.

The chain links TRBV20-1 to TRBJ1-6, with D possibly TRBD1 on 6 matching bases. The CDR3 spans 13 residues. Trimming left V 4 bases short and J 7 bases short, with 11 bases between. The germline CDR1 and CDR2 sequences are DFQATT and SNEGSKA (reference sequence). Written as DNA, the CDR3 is TGCAGTGCTACGTCCGACAGGAATTCACCCCTCCACTTT. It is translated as CSATSDRNSPLHF.

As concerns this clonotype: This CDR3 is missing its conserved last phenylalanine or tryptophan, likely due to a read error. CDR3 sequence (DNA): TGTGCCAGCAGGGGGGACAGGCTCCAAGAGACCCAGTACCTC. This translates into CASRGDRLQETQYL. The chain employs TRBV6-2 or TRBV6-3 and TRBJ2-5; 8 bases map to TRBD1. This CDR3 is built from 14 residues. With 6 bases clipped from V and 1 base from J, the junction kept 4 bases outside the gene matches. From germline, CDR1 is MNHEY and CDR2 SVGEGT.

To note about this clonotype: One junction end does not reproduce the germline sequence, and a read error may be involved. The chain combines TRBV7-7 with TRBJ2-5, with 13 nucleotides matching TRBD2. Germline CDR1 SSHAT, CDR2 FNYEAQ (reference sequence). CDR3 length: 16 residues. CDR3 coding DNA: TGTGCTAGCAGCCTTGGACTAGCGGGGGCCCGGGAGACCCAGTACTTC. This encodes CASSLGLAGARETQYF. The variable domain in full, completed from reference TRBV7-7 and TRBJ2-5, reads GAGVSQSPRYKVTKRGQDVTLRCDPISSHATLYWYQQALGQGPEFLTYFNYEAQPDKSGLPSDRFSAERPEGSISTLTIQRTEQRDSAMYRCASSLGLAGARETQYFGPGTRLLVL.

The CDR3, as DNA: TGCGCCAGCAGCTTGGGCGGGACAGGGCACTACAATGAGCAGTTCTTC. It translates to CASSLGGTGHYNEQFF. The chain joins TRBV5-1 to TRBJ2-1; 9 bases agree with TRBD1. V shed 0 bases, J shed 3 bases, and the junction held 4 bases outside the gene matches. The V gene's germline CDR1 is SGHRS and CDR2 YFSETQ. The CDR3 loop spans 16 amino acids.

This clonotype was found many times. The CDR3 DNA sequence: TGTGCCAGCAGTGGGGTGCTAGCGGAGCCCTACGAGCAGTACTTC. This translates into CASSGVLAEPYEQYF. V and J are TRBV6-1 and TRBJ2-7; TRBD2 agrees at 7 bases. This CDR3 comprises 15 residues. From germline, CDR1 is MNHNS and CDR2 SASEGT. The junction had 8 bases not matched to a gene; V was cut back by 4 bases and J by 2 bases.

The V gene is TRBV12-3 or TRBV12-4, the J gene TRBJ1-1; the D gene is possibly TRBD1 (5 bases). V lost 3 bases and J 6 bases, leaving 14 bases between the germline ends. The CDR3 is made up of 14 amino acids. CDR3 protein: CASSFGPGSAEAFF. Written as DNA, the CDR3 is TGTGCCAGCAGTTTCGGCCCAGGGAGTGCTGAAGCTTTCTTT.

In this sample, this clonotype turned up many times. The CDR3 sequence is CASSADWGSSYEQYF. CDR3 coding DNA: TGTGCCAGCAGTGCGGACTGGGGGAGCTCCTACGAGCAGTACTTC. The rearrangement joins TRBV3-1 to TRBJ2-7; D is tentatively TRBD1 or TRBD2 (5 bases each). Trimming cost V 6 bases and J 0 bases, with 15 bases left between them. Germline V lookup: CDR1 LGHDT, CDR2 YNNKEL (reference sequence). There are 15 residues in the CDR3.

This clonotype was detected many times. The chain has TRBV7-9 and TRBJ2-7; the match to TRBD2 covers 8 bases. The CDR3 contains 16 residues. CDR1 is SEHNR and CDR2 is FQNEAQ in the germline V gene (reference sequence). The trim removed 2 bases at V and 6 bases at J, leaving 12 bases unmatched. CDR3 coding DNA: TGTGCCAGCAGCTTAATCAGTACTAGCGGAAGGGTCGAGCAGTACTTC. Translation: CASSLISTSGRVEQYF.

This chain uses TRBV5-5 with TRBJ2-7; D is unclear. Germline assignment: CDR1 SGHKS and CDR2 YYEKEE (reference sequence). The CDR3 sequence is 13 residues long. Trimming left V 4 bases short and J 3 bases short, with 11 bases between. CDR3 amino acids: CASSPDGVYEQYF. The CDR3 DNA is TGTGCCAGCAGCCCGGACGGAGTCTACGAGCAGTACTTC.

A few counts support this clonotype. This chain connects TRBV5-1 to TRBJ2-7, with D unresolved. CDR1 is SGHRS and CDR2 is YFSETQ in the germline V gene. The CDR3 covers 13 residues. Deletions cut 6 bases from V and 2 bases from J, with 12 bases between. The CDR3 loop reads CASMGSTPYEQYF. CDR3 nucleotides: TGCGCCAGCATGGGTAGCACACCCTACGAGCAGTACTTC.